The next 27 T cell receptor beta chains were all read from a single sample in a study of OX40 agonist ivuxolimab in advanced cancers. Data came from immunoSEQ multiplex PCR; TCRdb stores just in-frame clones and leaves some out. The table shows some 65,000 clones, with over 75% occurring only once. The sequences come from CD4+ or CD8+ T cells sorted from blood, collected in a trial of the OX40 agonist ivuxolimab. These receptors all come from an adult with an advanced solid tumor such as melanoma, head and neck, liver or kidney cancer.

This chain uses TRBV18 with TRBJ2-5; 7 bases are a match to TRBD1. V lost 6 bases to trimming and J lost 6 bases; unmatched junction nucleotides: 7. Germline-derived CDR1 and CDR2 are KGHSH and LQKENI. The CDR3 totals 13 residues. CDR3 sequence reads: CASSRDRAKTQYF. CDR3 nucleotide sequence: TGTGCCAGCTCCCGAGACAGGGCCAAGACCCAGTACTTC.

This chain connects TRBV6-1 to TRBJ1-2; no reliable D call. In germline, CDR1 is MNHNS, CDR2 SASEGT. This CDR3 contains 12 residues. Trimming removed 5 bases at V and 8 bases at J, with 12 bases between. The CDR3 loop is CASSPGRRGYTF. The DNA of the CDR3 is TGTGCCAGCAGTCCGGGTAGACGAGGCTACACCTTC.

This chain links TRBV5-6 with TRBJ1-3; unclear D gene. Germline V CDR1 and CDR2: SGHDT, YYEEEE. Trimming pared 0 bases from V and 4 bases from J, leaving 14 bases between. The CDR3 covers 16 residues. The chain's CDR3 is CASSLGLQIRGNTIYF. The DNA for the CDR3 is TGTGCCAGCAGCTTGGGTCTCCAGATCCGAGGAAACACCATATATTTT.

This sequence joins TRBV10-2 and TRBJ2-3; TRBD1 matches 10 bases. The CDR3 consists of 17 residues. Germline-derived CDR1 and CDR2 are WSHSY and SAAADI. V shed 2 bases and J 4 bases; nucleotides not matched to a gene: 9. This CDR3 is CASSELLTGGAADTQYF. CDR3 sequence (DNA): TGCGCCAGCAGTGAGCTCCTGACAGGGGGCGCAGCAGATACGCAGTATTTT.

V and J are TRBV6-5 and TRBJ2-2; D might be TRBD2 (6 bases). V was cut by 6 bases and J by 6 bases, with 8 bases left in between. This CDR3 region has 12 residues. CDR1 is MNHEY and CDR2 is SVGAGI in the germline V gene. CDR3 region: CASSREAGELFF. The CDR3 nucleotides read TGTGCCAGCAGCAGGGAGGCCGGGGAGCTGTTTTTT.

The chain recombines TRBV7-9 with TRBJ2-7; 7 bases fit TRBD1. Germline-derived CDR1 and CDR2 are SEHNR and FQNEAQ (reference sequence). The CDR3 contains 15 residues. With V trimmed by 4 bases and J by 1 base, 7 bases remained unmatched. DNA of the CDR3: TGTGCCAGCAGCTACGGGACAGCCTCTTCCTACGAGCAGTACTTC. This translates into CASSYGTASSYEQYF.

The chain's CDR3 is CAISERQQETQYF. CDR3 sequence (DNA): TGTGCCATCAGTGAGCGACAGCAAGAGACCCAGTACTTC. J is TRBJ2-5 and V is TRBV10-3; TRBD1 might be the D (5 bases). Per germline, CDR1 ENHRY and CDR2 SYGVKD. CDR3 size: 13 residues. Trimming left V 2 bases short and J 2 bases short, with 6 bases between.

V and J are TRBV7-9 and TRBJ2-3; 7 nucleotides line up with TRBD2. Germline V CDR1 and CDR2: SEHNR, FQNEAQ (reference sequence). The ends lost 7 bases at V and 1 base at J; junction bases unmatched: 8. This CDR3 has 15 amino acids. CDR3 loop: CASTMRGGGTDTQYF. The CDR3 nucleotides are TGTGCCAGCACCATGAGGGGAGGGGGCACAGATACGCAGTATTTT.

The chain links TRBV18 to TRBJ1-6; TRBD1 agrees at 8 bases. Germline V gives CDR1 KGHSH, CDR2 LQKENI. The V segment lost 5 bases and the J segment 7 bases; nucleotides outside the gene matches: 4. The CDR3 contains 14 residues. The CDR3 protein is CASSKDRGNSPLHF. The CDR3 bases are TGTGCCAGCTCAAAAGACAGGGGAAATTCACCCCTCCACTTT.

The chain links TRBV7-9 to TRBJ2-3; no firm D call. The CDR3 has 12 residues. The ends were cut back, 6 bases at V and 6 bases at J, with 10 bases in the middle. The germline V gene encodes CDR1 SEHNR and CDR2 FQNEAQ (reference sequence). The CDR3 DNA is TGTGCCAGCAGTGGCGGTGGGGATACGCAGTATTTT. Protein sequence: CASSGGGDTQYF.

The CDR3 here is CASSGQGGYGYTF. In nucleotides, the CDR3 is TGTGCCAGCAGCGGACAGGGTGGGTATGGCTACACCTTC. The genes are TRBV9 and TRBJ1-2; 7 nucleotides align to TRBD1. The CDR3 contains 13 residues. Trimming cost V 3 bases and J 5 bases; bases outside gene matches: 4. CDR1 and CDR2 (germline): SGDLS, YYNGEE.

This sequence joins TRBV9 and TRBJ1-3, with D possibly TRBD1 on 5 matching bases. The CDR3 is made up of 17 amino acids. CDR1 and CDR2 (germline): SGDLS, YYNGEE. The V gene lost 4 bases and the J gene lost 0 bases, with 17 bases spanning the gap. The CDR3 is CASSPRRTLNSGNTIYF. DNA of the CDR3: TGTGCCAGCAGCCCCCGGCGGACACTCAACTCTGGAAACACCATATATTTT.

The table lists this clone with a count of one. The V gene is TRBV27, the J gene TRBJ1-1, with a possible D match to TRBD1 (5 bases). The CDR3 has 13 amino acids. V gave up 3 bases and J gave up 2 bases, with 7 bases separating them. CDR1 is MNHEY, CDR2 SMNVEV, per germline (reference sequence). The CDR3 is CASSFRDNTEAFF. The CDR3 DNA follows: TGTGCCAGCAGTTTTCGGGACAACACTGAAGCTTTCTTT.

This chain joins TRBV27 and TRBJ1-6, with D perhaps TRBD1 (6 bases). The germline V gene has CDR1 MNHEY and CDR2 SMNVEV (reference sequence). V lost 3 bases to trimming and J lost 7 bases, with 10 bases between them. The CDR3 contains 14 residues. DNA of the CDR3: TGTGCCAGCAGTTTGGACAGCCCAAATTCACCCCTCCACTTT. It yields the protein CASSLDSPNSPLHF.

As DNA, the CDR3 is TGTGCCAGCAGCTTTCGGCGGGGGGAGCCTTCGAGCTCCTACAATGAGCAGTTCTTC. It translates to CASSFRRGEPSSSYNEQFF. The V gene is TRBV7-8, the J gene TRBJ2-1, with TRBD2 identical over 8 bases. V shed 3 bases, J shed 0 bases, and the junction held 13 bases outside the gene matches. Germline V gene lookup returns CDR1 SGHVS and CDR2 FQNEAQ. CDR3 size: 19 residues.

The chain uses TRBV19 and TRBJ2-7; perhaps TRBD2 as D (6 bases). This CDR3 is built from 15 residues. The germline V gene encodes CDR1 LNHDA and CDR2 SQIVND (reference sequence). Trimming shortened V by 10 bases and J by 2 bases, and 21 bases separated the two germline ends. As DNA, the CDR3 is TGTGCCACCCGTCTTCGGGGTGGGGAGGCCTACGAGCAGTACTTC. This codes for CATRLRGGEAYEQYF.

The rearrangement joins TRBV30 to TRBJ2-5; 11 bases are shared with TRBD2. Trimming at V came to 2 bases and at J to 7 bases, leaving 9 bases not matched to a gene. CDR3 length: 15 amino acids. Germline CDR1 and CDR2: GTSNPN and SVGIG (reference sequence). DNA for the CDR3: TGTGCCTGGAGTTTTAGCGGGGGGGTGATCGGGACCCAGTACTTC. The encoded protein is CAWSFSGGVIGTQYF. Complete variable domain (other parts from reference TRBV30 and TRBJ2-5): SQTIHQWPATLVQPVGSPLSLECTVEGTSNPNLYWYRQAAGRGLQLLFYSVGIGQISSEVPQNLSASRPQDRQFILSSKKLLLSDSGFYLCAWSFSGGVIGTQYFGPGTRLLVL.

The genes are TRBV5-1 and TRBJ2-2, with TRBD2 matching over 9 bases. CDR1 and CDR2 from the germline V gene are SGHRS and YFSETQ. There are 14 residues in the CDR3. V trimming: 8 bases; J trimming: 6 bases; junction bases outside the gene matches: 8. The CDR3 protein is CASFGGGASGELFF. The CDR3 nucleotides are TGCGCCAGTTTTGGCGGGGGGGCCTCCGGGGAGCTGTTTTTT. The variable domain in full, with the rest retrieved from reference TRBV5-1 and TRBJ2-2, is KAGVTQTPRYLIKTRGQQVTLSCSPISGHRSVSWYQQTPGQGLQFLFEYFSETQRNKGNFPGRFSGRQFSNSRSEMNVSTLELGDSALYLCASFGGGASGELFFGEGSRLTVL.

The genes are TRBV25-1 and TRBJ2-7, with 9 bases identical to TRBD1. V gave up 6 bases and J gave up 5 bases; unmatched junction bases: 5. Looked up from germline, CDR1 is MGHDK and CDR2 is SYGVNS. The CDR3 is 13 residues long. CDR3 DNA: TGTGCCAGCAGAGACAGGGGGGAAAACGAGCAGTACTTC. Translated, it gives CASRDRGENEQYF.

The chain combines TRBV18 with TRBJ2-3, with D maybe TRBD2 (6 bases). This CDR3 is built from 15 residues. The germline gives CDR1 KGHSH, CDR2 LQKENI. Trimming stripped 3 bases from V and 2 bases from J, with 12 bases between. CDR3 in DNA: TGTGCCAGCTCACCCCGGGGGTCAGACACAGATACGCAGTATTTT. Its translation is CASSPRGSDTDTQYF.

To note about this clone: One junction end does not reproduce the germline sequence, and a read error may be involved. The chain is built from TRBV6-5 and TRBJ1-1, with a tentative D call TRBD1 (6 bases). The CDR3 spans 15 residues. CDR1 and CDR2 (germline): MNHEY, SVGAGI. The CDR3 DNA reads as TGTGCCAGCAGTTGGGCCGGGACATTGAACGCTGAAGCTTTCTTT. Translation gives CASSWAGTLNAEAFF.

The chain recombines TRBV5-1 with TRBJ1-2, with no clear D. This CDR3 has 15 residues. Trimming shortened V by 0 bases and J by 8 bases, and 17 bases separated the two germline ends. Germline assignment: CDR1 SGHRS and CDR2 YFSETQ. In DNA form, the CDR3 reads TGCGCCAGCAGCTTGGGGCGGTCGCTTGTGTGGGGCTACACCTTC. Its protein product is CASSLGRSLVWGYTF.

V usage is TRBV7-2 and J usage is TRBJ2-5; D possibly uses TRBD1 or TRBD2 (6 bases each). V lost 1 base, J lost 2 bases, and 14 bases lay in between. Looked up from germline, CDR1 is SGHTA and CDR2 is FQGNSA. The CDR3 is 16 amino acids. CDR3 amino acids: CASSLGQPGAQETQYF. CDR3 bases: TGTGCCAGCAGCTTAGGGCAACCGGGGGCTCAAGAGACCCAGTACTTC.

V gene TRBV10-3 combines with J gene TRBJ2-1; 7 nucleotides agree with TRBD2. This CDR3 is 14 amino acids long. With V trimmed by 11 bases and J by 4 bases, 11 bases remained unmatched. Germline V CDR1 and CDR2: ENHRY, SYGVKD. CDR3 DNA: TGTGCCCGTATGGCGCAGGGAGGGTACAATGAGCAGTTCTTC. Protein sequence: CARMAQGGYNEQFF.

This clone has only a few counts. The chain's CDR3 is CASSFQANVNEQFF. In nucleotides, the CDR3 is TGTGCCAGCAGCTTTCAGGCTAACGTCAATGAGCAGTTCTTC. The rearrangement uses TRBV5-4 and TRBJ2-1; no reliable D call. The CDR3 runs 14 residues. Trimming took 2 bases from V and 6 from J, leaving 12 bases between them. Germline-derived CDR1 and CDR2 are SGHNT and YYREEE (reference sequence).

The gene calls are TRBV5-4 and TRBJ1-5, with D unresolved. The CDR3 totals 13 residues. Germline CDR1 is SGHNT and CDR2 is YYREEE (reference sequence). The V gene lost 0 bases and the J gene lost 5 bases, with 6 bases spanning the gap. The DNA for the CDR3 is TGTGCCAGCAGCTTGGACAGTTATCAGCCCCAGCATTTT. It codes for CASSLDSYQPQHF.

The table lists this clone with a few counts. The genes are TRBV6-5 and TRBJ1-3, with D perhaps TRBD1 (6 bases). V was pared by 6 bases and J by 0 bases, with 9 bases between. The CDR3 consists of 14 residues. Per germline, CDR1 MNHEY and CDR2 SVGAGI. CDR3 sequence: CASSRTVSGNTIYF. The CDR3 DNA sequence: TGTGCCAGCAGCCGGACAGTCTCTGGAAACACCATATATTTT.